These T cell receptor beta chains were read from a single sample in a study of cytomegalovirus exposure and HLA in healthy donors. Measured with immunoSEQ multiplex PCR; TCRdb has only the in-frame clones, and not every one. This table has some 200,000 clones, approximately 70% appearing once. The sample taken for sequencing was PBMCs. The receptors shown here come from a man in his forties in good health and CMV-seropositive. The CDR3 runs from the conserved cysteine through the conserved F or W. The order of the fields is V gene, J gene, clone size, D gene, CDR3 DNA, CDR3 protein. A D gene is named only where the DNA matches it firmly. Clone size, where shown, is once, few, many, or a class for clones that have expanded.

>TRBV29-1|TRBJ1-1|once|TRBD1
TGCAGCGTGCGGACAGGGGAACGATTGGGCACTGAAGCTTTCTTT
CSVRTGERLGTEAFF
>TRBV6-5|TRBJ1-2|-|-
TGTGCCAGCAGTTACTCGGCGGTGACAGTCTACACCTTC
CASSYSAVTVYTF
>TRBV12-5|TRBJ1-5|-|TRBD1
TGTGCTAGTGGTTTGTGGACAGGGCATAATCAGCCCCAGCATTTT
CASGLWTGHNQPQHF
>TRBV2|TRBJ1-1|-|TRBD1
TGTGCCAGCAGTCTGAACAGGGGCGATAACACTGAAGCTTTCTTT
CASSLNRGDNTEAFF
>TRBV4-1|TRBJ1-3|many|TRBD1
TGCGCCAGCAGCCCAGTAAGGGGGCCTGGAAACACCATATATTTT
CASSPVRGPGNTIYF
>TRBV27|TRBJ2-2|-|-
TGTGCCAGCAGTGGGTTGGGGAGAAGAGGGGGAACCGGGGAGCTGTTTTTT
CASSGLGRRGGTGELFF
>TRBV18|TRBJ2-3|-|TRBD2
TGTGCCAGCTCACCTCGCGGGGGGGACACAGATACGCAGTATTTT
CASSPRGGDTDTQYF
>TRBV28|TRBJ1-6|-|-
TGTGCCAGCACCACGACAACGTTTGGTTCACCCCTCCACTTT
CASTTTTFGSPLHF
>TRBV12-5|TRBJ1-5|-|TRBD1
TGTGCTAGTGCCAACTCAGGGACAGCGATAGGGCCCCAGCATTTT
CASANSGTAIGPQHF
>TRBV5-8|TRBJ2-7|few|TRBD1
TGTGCCAGCAGCTTGGAACAGGGGACGGGCTACGAGCAGTACTTC
CASSLEQGTGYEQYF